Below, 5 T cell receptor beta chains from the same sample are listed, as sequenced in a study of glioma-infiltrating T cells. The iRepertoire nested amplicon-rescue multiplex PCR amplified TCR alpha and beta CDR3s from RNA. TCRdb re-called the multiplex PCR reads with MiXCR, one entry per CDR3 protein. The sample has around 350,000 distinct CDR3 sequences, roughly two fifths seen once; the top ten hold 12%. What was sequenced was glioma tissue, nonneoplastic brain tissue, or PBMCs (not recorded which). These receptors all stem from a human donor with low-grade glioma or glioblastoma, undergoing nonglioma brain surgery, or in good health (not recorded which).

In the case of this clonotype: A much larger clone is a single base away; this may be a read error. This chain connects TRBV20-1 to TRBJ2-1; possible D gene TRBD2, 5 bases. This CDR3 comprises 15 residues. Germline loops: CDR1 DFQATT, CDR2 SNEGSKA (reference sequence). CDR3: CSASKWGDFDNEQLF. The CDR3 DNA reads TGCAGTGCTAGTAAATGGGGAGACTTCGACAATGAGCAGTTATTC.

This clonotype was seen only a few times. The rearrangement joins TRBV6-1 to TRBJ1-2; TRBD1 is a possible D gene (6 bases). The CDR3 consists of 15 residues. Germline V gene lookup returns CDR1 MNHNS and CDR2 SASEGT. V lost 5 bases and J 4 bases, leaving 17 bases between the germline ends. CDR3 nucleotides: TGTGCCAGCAGTAGATCCGGGACACCAGTCTATGGCTACACCTTC. This translates into CASSRSGTPVYGYTF.

This clonotype was seen a few times. This chain links TRBV24-1 with TRBJ2-2; TRBD1 agrees at 7 bases. This CDR3 is 16 amino acids long. In germline, CDR1 is KGHDR, CDR2 SFDVKD. The V segment lost 3 bases and the J segment 1 base; nucleotides outside the gene matches: 4. CDR3 loop: CATSDRGQLNTGELFF. CDR3 in DNA: TGTGCCACCAGTGATCGGGGACAGCTGAACACCGGGGAGCTGTTTTTT.

In the case of this clonotype: Possible read error: a much larger clone is one base away. The V gene is TRBV28, the J gene TRBJ2-3; D uncertain. From germline, CDR1 is MDHEN and CDR2 SYDVKM. Trimming pared 4 bases from V and 11 bases from J, leaving 10 bases between. The CDR3 contains 11 residues. The CDR3 region has the DNA TGTGCCAGCAGTTCCCCCTGGGGGCAGTATTTT. This translates into CASSSPWGQYF.

This clonotype was recorded a few times. The rearrangement links TRBV25-1 to TRBJ1-1; D is unresolved. Germline V CDR1 and CDR2: MGHDK, SYGVNS. Trimming took off 3 bases at V and 7 bases at J, with 12 bases between the two ends. The CDR3 contains 13 residues. The CDR3 nucleotides are TGTGCCAGCAGTGATCCCCCCGGTTATGAAGCTTTCTTT. Translated, it gives CASSDPPGYEAFF.